This T cell receptor (beta chain) was identified during a study of T cell changes during pregnancy in multiple sclerosis. Germline CDR1 reads GTSNPN; CDR2 reads SVGIG (reference sequence). CDR3 length: 15 amino acids. With V trimmed by 4 bases and J by 1 base, 8 bases remained unmatched. Profiled with immunoSEQ multiplex PCR; TCRdb holds only in-frame clones, not every one. The sample lists over 90,000 clones, roughly 92% occurring once. This TCR was recovered from a female donor with multiple sclerosis, enrolled in a pregnancy study. Material: peripheral blood, obtained after pregnancy. The rearrangement joins TRBV30 to TRBJ1-1, with 8 bases lining up with TRBD1. CDR3 nucleotide sequence: TGTGCCTGGAAGGGTAAGGACAGGGAGAACACTGAAGCTTTCTTT. Translation gives CAWKGKDRENTEAFF.